A selection of T cell receptor beta chains follows, all from one sample in a study of TIL therapy for anti-PD-1-resistant metastatic lung cancer. Clones were read by immunoSEQ multiplex PCR, and TCRdb kept only the in-frame ones, dropping some. The sample lists fewer than 30,000 clones, approximately 57% seen once, with about 16% in the top ten. Specimen: tumor tissue, collected at baseline. Receptor source: a woman between 25 and 85 years old with non-small cell lung cancer. CDR3s include the opening cysteine and the closing phenylalanine or tryptophan. The D gene is left open where the match is weak. Only part of the rows carry a size: once, few, many, or a class if the clone is expanded.

CDR3nt	CDR3aa	j_gene	v_gene	abundance	d_gene
TGTGCCAGCAGTCTAATCTCAGGGGCGCCCCGGGCTGAAGCTTTCTTT	CASSLISGAPRAEAFF	TRBJ1-1	TRBV27	once	-
TGTGCCAGCAGCTTGGAAATAGGCCCCAACACTGAAGCTTTCTTT	CASSLEIGPNTEAFF	TRBJ1-1	TRBV5-4	-	-
TGTGCCAGCAGTTTGCTCTTAGAGACCCAGTACTTC	CASSLLLETQYF	TRBJ2-5	TRBV7-9	-	-
TGTGCCAGCAGCGTGACAGGGAACACTGAAGCTTTCTTT	CASSVTGNTEAFF	TRBJ1-1	TRBV9	-	-
TGTGCCATCACAGGCAGTAAAAACACTGAAGCTTTCTTT	CAITGSKNTEAFF	TRBJ1-1	TRBV10-3	-	-
TGTGCCACTTCTCTGGGGGGGGACTACGAGCAGTACTTC	CATSLGGDYEQYF	TRBJ2-7	TRBV5-4	medium-sized	TRBD2
TGTGCCAGCAGTCCGCGGGGAGACTCCTACGAGCAGTACTTC	CASSPRGDSYEQYF	TRBJ2-7	TRBV6-6	-	-
TGCGCCAGCAGCTTGGACGGGGGCAATCAGCCCCAGCATTTT	CASSLDGGNQPQHF	TRBJ1-5	TRBV5-1	-	-
TGTGCCAGCAGCCTTGGAGCGCTTCAGGAGACCCAGTACTTC	CASSLGALQETQYF	TRBJ2-5	TRBV5-6	-	-
TGTGCCAGCAGCTTAGAGGGGGGCAGCTCTAACTATGGCTACACCTTC	CASSLEGGSSNYGYTF	TRBJ1-2	TRBV11-2	-	-
TGTGCCAGCAGCCCCGGCTCAGGGGACTCCTACGAGCAGTACTTC	CASSPGSGDSYEQYF	TRBJ2-7	TRBV7-8	-	-
TGTGCCTGGAGTTGGAGCAGACTGAGCGGGAGGGCCACGACCGGGGAGCTGTTTTTT	CAWSWSRLSGRATTGELFF	TRBJ2-2	TRBV30	-	TRBD2
TGTGCCAGCAGCTTAGGGGGCACACAGGACCTCTATGGCTACACCTTC	CASSLGGTQDLYGYTF	TRBJ1-2	TRBV7-9	-	-
TGTGCCTGGAGAAAGGATAGGGAAGAGACCCAGTACTTC	CAWRKDREETQYF	TRBJ2-5	TRBV30	-	-
TGTGCCAGCAGCCAGGACACAGGCGCTGAAGCTTTCTTT	CASSQDTGAEAFF	TRBJ1-1	TRBV2	-	-
TGTGCCAGCAGCTTTAGGGGGACAGGGCTACAAGAGACCCAGTACTTC	CASSFRGTGLQETQYF	TRBJ2-5	TRBV7-9	-	TRBD1
TGTGCCAGCTCTAGGGACAGTTACAATGAGCAGTTCTTC	CASSRDSYNEQFF	TRBJ2-1	TRBV6-6	-	TRBD1
TGTGCCAGCAGAGACAGAGCGGGAGAAACAGATACGCAGTATTTT	CASRDRAGETDTQYF	TRBJ2-3	TRBV6-5	-	TRBD2
TGTGCCAGCAGCACCGGGACTAGCGGGAGGGCAAATACGCAGTATTTT	CASSTGTSGRANTQYF	TRBJ2-3	TRBV7-6	-	TRBD2
TGTGCCAGCAGTGAAGGTCGAGTGGGGGAACTGTTTTTT	CASSEGRVGELFF	TRBJ1-4	TRBV6-1	-	-
TGTGCCAGCAGTCTTCCGGCAGACGAGCAGTACTTC	CASSLPADEQYF	TRBJ2-7	TRBV28	-	-